Sequencing of this T cell receptor beta chain was carried out in a study of cytomegalovirus exposure and HLA in healthy donors. Study outcomes and limitations: In a later analysis, TCR association rates varied by HLA locus: DRB1 most, HLA-C fewest. For most TCR beta V segments, an earlier analysis put the productive rate at about 87% or about 30% of the time. Serostatus for CMV was the only available immune exposure information.

In regard to this clone: Its antigen is not known.

The V gene end was trimmed by 4 bases and the J gene end by 1 base; junction bases not matched to a gene: 8. The germline V gene encodes CDR1 LGHNA and CDR2 YNFKEQ. This CDR3 spans 18 amino acids. Healthy bone marrow donors made up the donors. It was with 60 Vbeta and 13 Jbeta primers that the PCR ran. The protocol was immunoSEQ multiplex PCR, while the TCRdb copy is restricted to in-frame clones and leaves out a portion. The sample lists about 150,000 clones, roughly 80% occurring once. What was sequenced was PBMCs. The clonotype comes from a male donor in good health and CMV-seropositive. This chain uses TRBV4-2 with TRBJ2-6; TRBD1 matches 9 bases. CDR3 in amino acids: CASSPQDRGQSGANVLTF. The CDR3 coding sequence is TGTGCCAGCAGCCCGCAGGACAGGGGTCAATCTGGGGCCAACGTCCTGACTTTC.